These 20 T cell receptor beta chains originate from one sample sequenced in a study of CD8 T cells in Susac syndrome (dated by TCRdb to between 2018 and 2020). The receptor library was made with the immunoSEQ multiplex PCR assay. RNA was extracted with the RNeasy kit and 0.5 to 1 ug was reverse transcribed using random hexamers. TCRdb reprocessed the public reads (quality trimming at Q25 with fastp, clone calling with MiXCR) and kept in-frame beta chains. Entries that share a CDR3 protein sequence are merged under the most common genes and DNA. The table for this sample lists over 95,000 distinct CDR3 sequences; roughly 92% of them were counted only once. The ten largest clones capture 0.12% of the sample. Source material: CD8+ T cells from PBMCs. The receptors shown here come from a human donor in good health.

The chain joins TRBV5-4 to TRBJ1-1, with D hard to call. Germline lookup yields CDR1 SGHNT and CDR2 YYREEE (reference sequence). The V and J ends lost 0 bases and 0 bases respectively, with 6 bases between them. The CDR3 has 14 amino acids. CDR3 loop: CASSLVQMNTEAFF. The CDR3 nucleotides are TGTGCCAGCAGCTTGGTACAGATGAACACTGAAGCTTTCTTT.

The CDR3 loop is CSASRETTGELFF. The CDR3 DNA follows: TGCAGTGCTTCTCGGGAGACCACCGGGGAGCTGTTTTTT. The chain couples TRBV20-1 to TRBJ2-2; D possibly corresponds to TRBD2 (6 bases). The V gene's germline CDR1 is DFQATT and CDR2 SNEGSKA (reference sequence). V gave up 5 bases and J gave up 4 bases, with 11 bases separating them. The CDR3 spans 13 residues.

This clonotype came up once. The chain couples TRBV20-1 to TRBJ2-1; TRBD2 aligns across 9 bases. J was trimmed by 4 bases and V by 2 bases; bases with no gene match: 9. The CDR3 covers 16 residues. The germline V gene has CDR1 DFQATT and CDR2 SNEGSKA (reference sequence). CDR3 sequence (DNA): TGCAGTGCTAGATCTGTAGCGGGGGCTTTTTACAATGAGCAGTTCTTC. This translates into CSARSVAGAFYNEQFF.

The chain recombines TRBV29-1 with TRBJ1-1; TRBD1 agrees at 10 bases. The junction had 5 bases not matched to a gene; V was cut back by 6 bases and J by 4 bases. The CDR3 consists of 13 residues. CDR1 and CDR2 from the germline V gene are SQVTM and ANQGSEA. The CDR3 DNA is TGCAGCGTCGCCAGGACAGGGGGCACTGAAGCTTTCTTT. It encodes CSVARTGGTEAFF.

In its sample, this clonotype was seen once. The chain joins TRBV9 to TRBJ2-6; D gene uncertain. V lost 0 bases and J 1 base, leaving 8 bases between the germline ends. Germline-derived CDR1 and CDR2 are SGDLS and YYNGEE. CDR3 size: 16 residues. The CDR3 protein is CASSVAPDSGANVLTF. CDR3 sequence (DNA): TGTGCCAGCAGCGTAGCTCCGGATTCTGGGGCCAACGTCCTGACTTTC.

The gene calls are TRBV29-1 and TRBJ2-6, with no clear D. The CDR3 is 16 amino acids. Germline CDR1 is SQVTM and CDR2 is ANQGSEA. The V gene lost 2 bases and the J gene lost 4 bases, with 15 bases spanning the gap. For the CDR3, the DNA is TGCAGCGTTGAATCGCCCCGTACTCTCGGGGCCAACGTCCTGACTTTC. The encoded protein is CSVESPRTLGANVLTF.

This chain links TRBV2 with TRBJ2-5, with D possibly TRBD1 on 6 matching bases. The CDR3 covers 13 residues. Trimming pared 6 bases from V and 4 bases from J, leaving 12 bases between. Germline V gives CDR1 SNHLY, CDR2 FYNNEI. CDR3 residues: CASSRRRGETQYF. Written as DNA, the CDR3 is TGTGCCAGCAGCCGCCGCAGGGGAGAGACCCAGTACTTC.

The rearrangement links TRBV14 to TRBJ2-2; D is ambiguous. V dropped 3 bases and J dropped 0 bases, with 8 bases sitting between them. Germline CDR1 SGHDN, CDR2 FVKESK. The CDR3 extends over 15 amino acids. CDR3 in DNA: TGTGCCAGCAGCCATACCGGGTCGAACACCGGGGAGCTGTTTTTT. Protein: CASSHTGSNTGELFF.

This clonotype came up a few times. The V and J genes are TRBV9 and TRBJ2-3; 8 bases map to TRBD2. The length of the CDR3 is 15 residues. CDR1 and CDR2 (germline): SGDLS, YYNGEE. The trim removed 0 bases at V and 2 bases at J, leaving 2 bases unmatched. The CDR3 DNA reads TGTGCCAGCAGCGTAGCAGCGGGGGACACAGATACGCAGTATTTT. Encoded protein: CASSVAAGDTDTQYF.

This chain links TRBV7-7 with TRBJ2-3; TRBD2 is a possible D gene (6 bases). This CDR3 region has 14 residues. Per the germline V gene, CDR1 is SSHAT and CDR2 is FNYEAQ (reference sequence). Trimming took off 5 bases at V and 10 bases at J, with 19 bases between the two ends. This CDR3 is CASSRAGSSGAQYF. The CDR3 coding sequence is TGTGCCAGCAGCCGTGCGGGATCCAGCGGCGCGCAGTATTTT.

The chain has TRBV14 and TRBJ1-3; 7 bases match TRBD1. Trimming removed 3 bases from V and 6 bases from J; junction bases left unmatched: 8. This CDR3 has 15 residues. CDR1 is SGHDN, CDR2 FVKESK, per germline. The CDR3 spells CASSHSAGTVNTIYF. The CDR3 region has the DNA TGTGCCAGCAGCCACTCCGCCGGGACAGTAAACACCATATATTTT.

The rearrangement uses TRBV7-2 and TRBJ1-2; no clear D. This CDR3 has 11 amino acids. Germline loops: CDR1 SGHTA, CDR2 FQGNSA. Trimming pared 4 bases from V and 4 bases from J, leaving 4 bases between. Written as DNA, the CDR3 is TGTGCCAGCAGCTCAAGCTATGGCTACACCTTC. Residues: CASSSSYGYTF.

V usage is TRBV11-2 and J usage is TRBJ2-7; D gene ambiguous. CDR3 length: 11 amino acids. Germline CDR1 SGHAT, CDR2 FQNNGV. Trimming took off 3 bases at V and 6 bases at J, with 6 bases between the two ends. As DNA, the CDR3 is TGTGCCAGCAGCTTTCTCACCGAGCAGTACTTC. Its translation: CASSFLTEQYF.

This chain links TRBV7-2 with TRBJ2-7, with 9 bases aligning to TRBD2. The trim removed 4 bases at V and 2 bases at J, leaving 9 bases unmatched. This CDR3 is built from 16 residues. Germline loops: CDR1 SGHTA, CDR2 FQGNSA. The CDR3 loop is CASSYLTRGGAYEQYF. DNA for the CDR3: TGTGCCAGCAGCTACCTTACCCGCGGGGGGGCCTACGAGCAGTACTTC.

This clonotype was recorded only once. This chain uses TRBV20-1 with TRBJ1-2; possible D gene TRBD1, 5 bases. Germline loops: CDR1 DFQATT, CDR2 SNEGSKA (reference sequence). This CDR3 spans 14 amino acids. Trimming took off 1 base at V and 9 bases at J, with 18 bases between the two ends. For the CDR3, the DNA is TGCAGTGCTAGAGCCCACGGCGGGGCGCGGAGCTACACCTTC. The encoded protein is CSARAHGGARSYTF.

This clonotype occurred once. The rearrangement joins TRBV9 to TRBJ1-5; unclear D gene. Trimming shortened V by 3 bases and J by 2 bases, and 9 bases separated the two germline ends. This CDR3 spans 14 amino acids. CDR1 and CDR2 from the germline V gene are SGDLS and YYNGEE. The CDR3 coding sequence is TGTGCCAGCAGCGCATCAGGAGGCAATCAGCCCCAGCATTTT. Its protein is CASSASGGNQPQHF.

The J gene is TRBJ2-7, the V gene TRBV5-1; TRBD2 matches 8 bases. This CDR3 is built from 13 residues. Germline values: CDR1 SGHRS, CDR2 YFSETQ. J gave up 6 bases and V 3 bases, and 5 bases lay outside the gene matches. The chain's CDR3 is CASSSGGRGEQYF. CDR3 bases: TGCGCCAGCAGCTCGGGAGGGAGGGGCGAGCAGTACTTC.

V gene TRBV29-1 combines with J gene TRBJ1-3, with a possible D match to TRBD1 (6 bases). Germline V gives CDR1 SQVTM, CDR2 ANQGSEA. The CDR3 has 14 amino acids. V lost 0 bases and J lost 6, with 12 bases in between. The CDR3 protein is CSVEDHRGQNTIYF. In nucleotides, the CDR3 is TGCAGCGTTGAAGATCACCGGGGGCAAAACACCATATATTTT.

The chain is built from TRBV14 and TRBJ2-2; no clear D. There are 14 residues in the CDR3. With 1 base removed from V and 6 bases from J, the gap between germline ends came to 9 bases. Germline assignment: CDR1 SGHDN and CDR2 FVKESK. The CDR3 region has the DNA TGTGCCAGCAGCCAAGGGGTCTCGGCCGGGGAGCTGTTTTTT. Its protein is CASSQGVSAGELFF.

This sequence joins TRBV4-2 and TRBJ1-2, with D possibly TRBD1 on 5 matching bases. Trimming took off 0 bases at V and 4 bases at J, with 12 bases between the two ends. The CDR3 contains 15 residues. Germline CDR1 reads LGHNA; CDR2 reads YNFKEQ. The CDR3 sequence: CASSQDDPDTYGYTF. CDR3 nucleotides: TGTGCCAGCAGCCAAGATGACCCGGACACCTATGGCTACACCTTC.